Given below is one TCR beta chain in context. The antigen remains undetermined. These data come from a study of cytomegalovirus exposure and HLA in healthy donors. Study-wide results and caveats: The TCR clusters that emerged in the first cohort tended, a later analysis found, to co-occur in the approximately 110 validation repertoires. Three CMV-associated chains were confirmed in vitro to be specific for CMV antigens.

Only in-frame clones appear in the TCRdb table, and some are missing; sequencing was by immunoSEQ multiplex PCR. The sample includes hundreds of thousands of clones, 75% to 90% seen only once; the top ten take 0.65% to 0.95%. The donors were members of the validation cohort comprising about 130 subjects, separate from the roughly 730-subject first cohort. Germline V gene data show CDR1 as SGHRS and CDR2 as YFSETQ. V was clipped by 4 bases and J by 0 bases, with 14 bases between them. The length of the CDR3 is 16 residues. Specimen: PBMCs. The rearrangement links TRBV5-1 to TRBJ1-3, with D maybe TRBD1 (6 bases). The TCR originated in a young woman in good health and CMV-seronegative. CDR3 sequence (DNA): TGCGCCAGCAGCAAAACACAGGGTTACTCTGGAAACACCATATATTTT. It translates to CASSKTQGYSGNTIYF.